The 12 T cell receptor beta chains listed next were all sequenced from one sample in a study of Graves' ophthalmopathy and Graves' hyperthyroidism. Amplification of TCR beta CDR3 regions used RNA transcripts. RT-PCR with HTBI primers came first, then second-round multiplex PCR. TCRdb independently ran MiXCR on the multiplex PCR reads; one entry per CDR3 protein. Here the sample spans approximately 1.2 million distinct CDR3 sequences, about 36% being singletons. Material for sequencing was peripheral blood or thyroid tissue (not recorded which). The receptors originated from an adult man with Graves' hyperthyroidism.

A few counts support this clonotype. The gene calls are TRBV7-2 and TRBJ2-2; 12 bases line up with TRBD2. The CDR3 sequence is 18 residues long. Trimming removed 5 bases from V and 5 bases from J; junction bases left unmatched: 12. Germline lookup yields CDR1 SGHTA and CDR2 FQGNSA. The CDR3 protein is CASSPPFTSGRYTGELFF. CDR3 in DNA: TGTGCCAGCAGCCCCCCTTTCACTAGCGGGAGGTATACCGGGGAGCTGTTTTTT.

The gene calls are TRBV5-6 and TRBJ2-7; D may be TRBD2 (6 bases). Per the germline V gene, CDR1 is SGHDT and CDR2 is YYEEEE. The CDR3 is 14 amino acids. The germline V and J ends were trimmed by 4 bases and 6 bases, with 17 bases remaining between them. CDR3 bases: TGTGCCAGCAGCCTCCCTAGCGAGGGGAGCGAGCAGTACTTC. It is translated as CASSLPSEGSEQYF.

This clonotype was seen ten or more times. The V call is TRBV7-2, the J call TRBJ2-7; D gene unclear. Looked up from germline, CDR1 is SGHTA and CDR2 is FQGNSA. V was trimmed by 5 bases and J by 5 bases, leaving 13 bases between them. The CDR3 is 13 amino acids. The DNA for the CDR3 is TGTGCCAGCAGCCTCCCTTCCCTAGACGAGCAGTACTTC. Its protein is CASSLPSLDEQYF.

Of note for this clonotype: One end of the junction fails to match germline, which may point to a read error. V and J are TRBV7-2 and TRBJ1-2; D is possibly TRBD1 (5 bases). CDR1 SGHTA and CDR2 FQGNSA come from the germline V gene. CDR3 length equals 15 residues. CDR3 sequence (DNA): TGCGCCAGCAGCAAAGATAGGCCAGGGCTATATGGCTACACCTTC. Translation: CASSKDRPGLYGYTF.

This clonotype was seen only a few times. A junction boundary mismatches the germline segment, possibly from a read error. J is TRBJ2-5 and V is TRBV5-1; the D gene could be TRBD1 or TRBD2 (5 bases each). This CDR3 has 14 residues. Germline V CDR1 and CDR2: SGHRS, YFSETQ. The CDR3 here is CASSLEGREETQYF. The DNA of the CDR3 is TGTGCCAGCAGCTTAGAGGGCAGGGAAGAGACCCAGTACTTC.

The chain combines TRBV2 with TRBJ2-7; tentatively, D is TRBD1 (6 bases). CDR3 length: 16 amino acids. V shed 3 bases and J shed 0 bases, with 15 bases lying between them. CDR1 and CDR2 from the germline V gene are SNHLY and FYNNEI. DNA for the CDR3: TGTGCCAGCAGTGACCAGGGGAACCTTTTCTCCTACGAGCAGTACTTC. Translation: CASSDQGNLFSYEQYF.

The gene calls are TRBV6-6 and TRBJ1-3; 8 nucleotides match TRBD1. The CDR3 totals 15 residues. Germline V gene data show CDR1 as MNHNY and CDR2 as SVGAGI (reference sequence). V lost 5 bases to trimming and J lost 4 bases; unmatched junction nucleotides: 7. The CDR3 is CASSGGQGLGNTIYF. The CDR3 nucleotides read TGTGCCAGCAGTGGAGGACAGGGCTTGGGAAACACCATATATTTT.

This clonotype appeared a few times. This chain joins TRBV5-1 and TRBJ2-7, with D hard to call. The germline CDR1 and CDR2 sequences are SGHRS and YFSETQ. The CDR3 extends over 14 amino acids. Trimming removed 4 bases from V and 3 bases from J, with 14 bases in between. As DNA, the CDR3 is TGCGCCAGCAGCCTGGCAGTGGACCGCTACGAGCAGTACTTC. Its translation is CASSLAVDRYEQYF. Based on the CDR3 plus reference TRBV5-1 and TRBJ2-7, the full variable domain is KAGVTQTPRYLIKTRGQQVTLSCSPISGHRSVSWYQQTPGQGLQFLFEYFSETQRNKGNFPGRFSGRQFSNSRSEMNVSTLELGDSALYLCASSLAVDRYEQYFGPGTRLTVT.

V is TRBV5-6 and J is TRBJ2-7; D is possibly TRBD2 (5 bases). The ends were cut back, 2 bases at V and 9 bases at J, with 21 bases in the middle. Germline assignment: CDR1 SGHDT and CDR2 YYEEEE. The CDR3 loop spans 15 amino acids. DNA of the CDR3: TGTGCCAGCAGCTTTGATTTTCCGTTGGAGGACGGGCAGTACTTC. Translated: CASSFDFPLEDGQYF.

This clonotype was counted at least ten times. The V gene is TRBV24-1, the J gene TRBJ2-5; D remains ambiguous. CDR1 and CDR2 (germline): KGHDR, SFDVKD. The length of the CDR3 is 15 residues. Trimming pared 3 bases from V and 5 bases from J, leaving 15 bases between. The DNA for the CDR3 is TGTGCCACCAGTGATGATGGAAATGTGGGGGAGACCCAGTACTTC. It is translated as CATSDDGNVGETQYF.

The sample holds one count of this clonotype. CDR3 sequence (DNA): TGTGCCACGGAAACCGATGTGGACTATGGCTACACCTTC. Translated, it gives CATETDVDYGYTF. The chain links TRBV10-3 to TRBJ1-2; no definite D call. The CDR3 is 13 amino acids. Germline CDR1 ENHRY, CDR2 SYGVKD. V lost 10 bases to trimming and J lost 3 bases, with 15 bases between them.

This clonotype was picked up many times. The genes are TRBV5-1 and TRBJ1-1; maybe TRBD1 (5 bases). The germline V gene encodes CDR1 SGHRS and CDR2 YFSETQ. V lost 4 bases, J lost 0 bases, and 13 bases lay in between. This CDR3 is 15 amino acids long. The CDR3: CASSMGRSMNTEAFF. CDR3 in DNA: TGCGCCAGCAGCATGGGACGGTCCATGAACACTGAAGCTTTCTTT.